A selection of T cell receptor beta chains follows, all from one sample in a study of CD8+CD57+ T cells in acquired aplastic anemia. Using its own MiXCR run on the reads, TCRdb lists one record per CDR3 protein. The sample lists 250,000 or so distinct CDR3 sequences; more than 45% were seen once. Sequencing was done on a sample of sorted CD4+, CD8+, or CD8+CD57+ T cells (not recorded which) from PBMCs. The receptors shown here come from a human donor with aplastic anemia. The conserved cysteine and the conserved F or W are not part of the CDR3 here. Clone size is stated in some rows and not others, as once, few, many or a class when expanded.

>many|TRBV11-2
ASSLEWGTSGYEQY
>many|TRBV15
ATSFTSGSIYEQY
>many|TRBV11-2
ASSLGGTGEGYGYT
>.|TRBV7-2
ASSLLWPINSGANVLT
>.|TRBV4-3
ASSQGGNERF
>few|TRBV6-1
ASRGPAHSYEQY
>many|TRBV4-1
ASSQELGTPQPQH
>few|TRBV10-3
AISEVTGDYGYT
>.|TRBV7-2
ASREGLAGVAEQF
>many|TRBV4-2
ASSQELAGGTDTQY
>few|TRBV28
ASSLVGTSYLYEQY
>many|TRBV20-1
SARDWDNTDTQY
>few|TRBV7-2
ASAPRVGDRDVYSNQPQH
>.|TRBV19
ARHGGQIYGYT
>.|TRBV10-3
AISEGQGAIGELF
>.|TRBV5-1
ASSLLGVGDEKLF
>.|TRBV19
ASRASGGRTDTQY
>.|TRBV7-9
ASSQQTGGYNSPLH
>many|TRBV4-2
ASSQPGGRTLGDTQY
>.|TRBV29-1
SVDRRGRNEQF
>.|TRBV29-1
SVGTPGSYNEQF
>many|TRBV6-6
ASSPGVGETQY
>.|TRBV9
ASSEGGSSGDTQY
>.|TRBV10-2
ASLPSGLAKNIQY
>many|TRBV11-3
ASSEGPSTDTQY
>.|TRBV24-1
ATSENSRNTIY
>.|TRBV9
ASREIDRGWGNTEAF
>many|TRBV19
ASRGGVGTGELF
>many|TRBV6-6
ASSYHPGQGSEAF
>.|TRBV7-3
ASSQASGGANTEAF
>many|TRBV12-3/TRBV12-4
ASSLDQGGWGYT
>many|TRBV14
ASSPRATWVDTQY
>once|TRBV19
ASSMIPGRGRDEQF
>many|TRBV6-1
ASSEWDGSNQPQH
>few|TRBV24-1
ATSEWDSGYT
>.|TRBV7-2
ASSSVLGGYEQY
>.|TRBV11-2
ASRLGGREQY
>.|TRBV12-3/TRBV12-4
ASRTSVGPAY
>many|TRBV7-9
ASRADRGSTTNEKLF
>many|TRBV11-2
ASSLDQGSNEKLF
>.|TRBV7-2
ASSFRTGNEQF
>many|TRBV30
AYEGDRGQFAT
>many|TRBV12-3/TRBV12-4
ASSLRGQSTDTQY
>.|TRBV29-1
SVELGRSYEQY
>few|TRBV30
AWSPGSGNQPQH
>.|TRBV2
ASRDTGGFYEQY
>.|TRBV2
ASGRDTGELF
>medium-sized|TRBV6-4
ASSETSGGTDTQY
>.|TRBV7-9
ATGTGGGVSPLH
>.|TRBV19
ASSRGQWNSNQPQH